Each of the 30 T cell receptor beta chains below was sequenced from the same sample in a study of T cell repertoires in cytomegalovirus infection. TCRdb processed the reads anew with MiXCR; each CDR3 protein has one entry. The sample has about 310,000 distinct CDR3 sequences; just under 25% are singletons. The antigens these receptors bind are not known. The sequences come from cultured PBMCs, collected from culture after CMV antigen stimulation. The source is a human donor in good health (CMV status not recorded). Some clones in this sample may be carry-over from other donors' samples.

The chain recombines TRBV29-1 with TRBJ2-1; 7 nucleotides agree with TRBD2. CDR1 is SQVTM, CDR2 ANQGSEA, per germline. J lost 1 base, V lost 5 bases, and 5 bases had no gene match. The CDR3 totals 14 residues. CDR3 sequence: CSVPTSVSYNEQFF. DNA for the CDR3: TGCAGCGTTCCCACTAGCGTTTCCTACAATGAGCAGTTCTTC.

At least ten counts were recorded for this clonotype. V is TRBV7-3 and J is TRBJ2-3; either TRBD1 or TRBD2 may supply D (5 bases each). The germline V gene has CDR1 SGHTA and CDR2 FQGTGA. The CDR3 loop spans 14 amino acids. V shed 4 bases and J shed 5 bases, with 13 bases lying between them. CDR3 region: CASSSGRAGDTQYF. CDR3 coding DNA: TGTGCCAGCAGCTCGGGCAGGGCGGGAGATACGCAGTATTTT.

The genes are TRBV28 and TRBJ2-7, with 10 bases lining up with TRBD2. V dropped 5 bases and J dropped 1; count of bases not matched to a gene: 5. The germline CDR1 and CDR2 sequences are MDHEN and SYDVKM. The length of the CDR3 is 15 residues. Here the CDR3 DNA reads TGTGCCAGCAGTGAGAGCGGGAGGGAGTCCTACGAGCAGTACTTC. Translation: CASSESGRESYEQYF.

This chain uses TRBV5-1 with TRBJ2-7; D ambiguous. Germline CDR1 is SGHRS and CDR2 is YFSETQ. This CDR3 region has 13 residues. Trimming took 3 bases from V and 2 from J, leaving 9 bases between them. The CDR3 nucleotides read TGCGCCAGCAGCTATGACCCGACCTACGAGCAGTACGTC. Its protein product is CASSYDPTYEQYV.

The chain uses TRBV20-1 and TRBJ2-4, with TRBD2 matching over 7 bases. Germline V gene data show CDR1 as DFQATT and CDR2 as SNEGSKA (reference sequence). The CDR3 covers 12 residues. This CDR3 reads CGIPGGRNIQYF. The CDR3 coding sequence is TGCGGTATTCCGGGAGGACGGAACATTCAGTACTTC.

The V call is TRBV4-1, the J call TRBJ1-3; D may be TRBD1 (5 bases). Per the germline V gene, CDR1 is MGHRA and CDR2 is YSYEKL. With 4 bases removed from V and 4 bases from J, the gap between germline ends came to 14 bases. The CDR3 is made up of 15 amino acids. For the CDR3, the DNA is TGCGCCAGCAGCCCGGGAGGGACGAGGGGAAACACCATATATTTT. Protein product: CASSPGGTRGNTIYF.

The genes are TRBV5-6 and TRBJ2-1, with D perhaps matching TRBD2 (5 bases). Germline CDR1 SGHDT, CDR2 YYEEEE. The V gene lost 4 bases and the J gene lost 4 bases, with 15 bases spanning the gap. CDR3 length: 15 amino acids. The CDR3 sequence: CASSVERENYNEQFF. The DNA of the CDR3 is TGTGCCAGCAGCGTGGAGAGGGAGAATTACAATGAGCAGTTCTTC.

The chain joins TRBV7-2 to TRBJ1-1; D is undetermined. The CDR3 has 17 amino acids. From germline, CDR1 is SGHTA and CDR2 FQGNSA. Trimming stripped 2 bases from V and 4 bases from J, with 20 bases between. CDR3 sequence: CASSLNRHRGGGTEAFF. The CDR3 DNA reads TGTGCCAGCAGCTTAAATCGCCACCGCGGAGGTGGCACTGAAGCTTTCTTT.

This clonotype was counted ten times or more. The V gene is TRBV7-6, the J gene TRBJ2-7; TRBD2 matches 11 bases. This CDR3 is 14 amino acids long. Trimming at V came to 5 bases and at J to 6 bases, leaving 6 bases not matched to a gene. From germline, CDR1 is SGHVS and CDR2 FNYEAQ. The CDR3 DNA is TGTGCCAGCAGCCCCAGACTAGCGGGAATCGAGCAGTACTTC. Amino acid sequence: CASSPRLAGIEQYF.

The chain links TRBV19 to TRBJ1-4; D not certain. Germline values: CDR1 LNHDA, CDR2 SQIVND (reference sequence). The CDR3 contains 19 residues. The V and J ends lost 4 bases and 14 bases respectively, with 35 bases between them. In DNA form, the CDR3 reads TGTGCCAGTAGTACAGAGCTGACCTACAACCGTCGTAATTTCAAGAGTCTGTTTTTT. Translated, it gives CASSTELTYNRRNFKSLFF.

This clonotype has just a few counts. The J gene is TRBJ1-5, the V gene TRBV5-6; D might be TRBD1 (5 bases). Germline V gene sequence: CDR1 SGHDT, CDR2 YYEEEE. The V end was cut by 0 bases, the J end by 7 bases, with 20 bases between. The CDR3 spans 17 residues. The DNA for the CDR3 is TGTGCCAGCAGCTTGGGGGGCGGAGGGCCCGGCGGACAGCCCCAGCATTTT. Protein sequence: CASSLGGGGPGGQPQHF.

For this clonotype: Likely a read error: the CDR3 ends without its conserved phenylalanine or tryptophan. The CDR3 here is CASSQEAGRDNSPLHY. The CDR3 DNA reads TGTGCCAGCAGCCAAGAAGCGGGACGGGATAATTCACCCCTCCACTAT. V is TRBV7-2 and J is TRBJ1-6, with a tentative D call TRBD1 (5 bases). The V gene's germline CDR1 is SGHTA and CDR2 FQGNSA. Trimming shortened V by 5 bases and J by 5 bases, and 16 bases separated the two germline ends. The CDR3 totals 16 residues.

This clonotype turned up a few times. The gene calls are TRBV10-3 and TRBJ1-1; 9 bases agree with TRBD1. After removal of 8 bases from V and 0 bases from J, the junction contained 13 bases not matched to a gene. Germline CDR1 reads ENHRY; CDR2 reads SYGVKD. The CDR3 totals 17 residues. The CDR3 bases are TGTGCCATCCGACCGGGACAGGGCGCCTCCATGAACACTGAAGCTTTCTTT. Residues: CAIRPGQGASMNTEAFF.

This clonotype was observed at least ten times. The chain carries TRBV6-4 and TRBJ2-3, with D perhaps TRBD2 (5 bases). CDR1 is MRHNA and CDR2 is SNTAGT in the germline V gene. V was cut by 6 bases and J by 2 bases, with 12 bases left in between. The CDR3 consists of 14 residues. Here the CDR3 DNA reads TGTGCCAGCAGCGAGGGCGGACCCACAGATACGCAGTATTTT. This codes for CASSEGGPTDTQYF.

This clonotype came up a few times. V and J are TRBV18 and TRBJ1-6, with 7 bases that match TRBD1. Germline CDR1 and CDR2: KGHSH and LQKENI. The CDR3 has 15 amino acids. V lost 6 bases and J lost 6; bases outside the gene matches: 8. In nucleotides, the CDR3 is TGTGCCAGCTCGCGGACAGGAAAGGTTAATTCACCCCTCCACTTT. Protein sequence: CASSRTGKVNSPLHF.

The table lists this clonotype with a few counts. This chain connects TRBV7-6 to TRBJ2-7; weak D call: TRBD1 (5 bases). CDR1 and CDR2 (germline): SGHVS, FNYEAQ. The CDR3 runs 15 residues. V was shortened by 5 bases and J by 1 base, with 15 bases between the two germline ends. The CDR3 region has the DNA TGTGCCAGCAGCCAAGCGACAGCTCCTTCCTACGAGCAGTACTTC. As protein: CASSQATAPSYEQYF.

This clonotype appeared a few times. V usage is TRBV7-2 and J usage is TRBJ2-7; unclear D gene. The length of the CDR3 is 13 residues. Trimming left V 9 bases short and J 4 bases short, with 16 bases between. Germline CDR1 SGHTA, CDR2 FQGNSA. CDR3 protein: CASAQSRVYEQYF. For the CDR3, the DNA is TGTGCCAGTGCGCAATCCCGGGTTTACGAGCAGTACTTC.

The rearrangement uses TRBV6-1 and TRBJ2-1; TRBD1 might be the D (6 bases). V dropped 7 bases and J dropped 4 bases, with 17 bases sitting between them. In germline, CDR1 is MNHNS, CDR2 SASEGT. CDR3 length: 15 residues. The CDR3 region is CASKQQGTGYNEQFF. DNA of the CDR3: TGTGCCAGCAAGCAACAGGGAACAGGGTACAATGAGCAGTTCTTC.

J is TRBJ2-7 and V is TRBV27; 7 bases are a match to TRBD2. With V trimmed by 6 bases and J by 0 bases, 11 bases remained unmatched. CDR3 length equals 16 residues. Germline CDR1 MNHEY, CDR2 SMNVEV (reference sequence). Here the CDR3 DNA reads TGTGCCAGCAGAAGGGGCGGCGGGAGCTACTCCTACGAGCAGTACTTC. It translates to CASRRGGGSYSYEQYF.

This clonotype was counted ten times or more. V is TRBV7-2 and J is TRBJ2-3; the match to TRBD2 covers 7 bases. Losses at the gene ends were 7 bases for V and 1 base for J; bases not matched to a gene: 8. Germline V gene lookup returns CDR1 SGHTA and CDR2 FQGNSA. The CDR3 has 15 amino acids. The DNA for the CDR3 is TGTGCCAGCACCGGTATCCGGGGGGGCACAGATACGCAGTATTTT. Its protein is CASTGIRGGTDTQYF. The whole variable domain, filled in from reference TRBV7-2 and TRBJ2-3, reads GAGVSQSPSNKVTEKGKDVELRCDPISGHTALYWYRQSLGQGLEFLIYFQGNSAPDKSGLPSDRFSAERTGGSVSTLTIQRTQQEDSAVYLCASTGIRGGTDTQYFGPGTRLTVL.

In its sample, this clonotype was seen many times. The V gene is TRBV7-2, the J gene TRBJ2-7, with D perhaps TRBD2 (5 bases). The germline V gene encodes CDR1 SGHTA and CDR2 FQGNSA. This CDR3 comprises 15 residues. V was trimmed by 5 bases and J by 4 bases, leaving 18 bases between them. The CDR3 protein is CASSLEAAPSYEQYF. CDR3 sequence (DNA): TGTGCCAGCAGCCTAGAAGCGGCCCCCTCATACGAGCAGTACTTC.

The CDR3: CASSLEGGTYDEQFF. CDR3 sequence (DNA): TGTGCCAGCAGCTTGGAGGGGGGCACTTACGATGAGCAGTTCTTC. The chain links TRBV5-4 to TRBJ2-1; D could derive from TRBD1 or TRBD2 (6 bases each). The V end was cut by 0 bases, the J end by 8 bases, with 15 bases between. This CDR3 is 15 amino acids long. The germline CDR1 and CDR2 sequences are SGHNT and YYREEE (reference sequence).

This clonotype showed up just a few times. The gene calls are TRBV11-1 and TRBJ1-1; D unresolved. Germline values: CDR1 SGHAT, CDR2 FQDESV (reference sequence). The CDR3 has 15 residues. V was clipped by 5 bases and J by 5 bases, with 18 bases between them. In nucleotides, the CDR3 is TGTGCCAGCAGCGTAAGCCGGGTTAGAACAACTGAAGCTTTCTTT. Protein sequence: CASSVSRVRTTEAFF.

This rearrangement joins TRBV20-1 to TRBJ2-2; no definite D call. Germline V lookup: CDR1 DFQATT, CDR2 SNEGSKA (reference sequence). V shed 3 bases and J shed 6 bases, with 11 bases lying between them. The CDR3 is 13 amino acids. CDR3 sequence reads: CSASSRLPGELFF. As DNA, the CDR3 is TGCAGTGCTAGTTCCAGGTTACCCGGGGAGCTGTTTTTT.

This chain uses TRBV6-2 or TRBV6-3 with TRBJ1-1, with a weak D call TRBD1 (6 bases). Germline V gives CDR1 MNHEY, CDR2 SVGEGT. The length of the CDR3 is 13 residues. V was trimmed by 4 bases and J by 10 bases, leaving 16 bases between them. This CDR3 is CASSSFYREGAFF. The CDR3 nucleotides read TGTGCCAGCAGTTCATTCTACAGGGAAGGAGCTTTCTTT.

This chain uses TRBV6-6 with TRBJ1-4, with TRBD1 as a possible D gene (5 bases). CDR1 MNHNY and CDR2 SVGAGI come from the germline V gene (reference sequence). The CDR3 contains 15 residues. The ends were cut back, 4 bases at V and 3 bases at J, with 12 bases in the middle. CDR3 nucleotide sequence: TGTGCCAGCAGTTCCCTTTTGGGGCCTAATGAAAAACTGTTTTTT. This codes for CASSSLLGPNEKLFF.

The rearrangement links TRBV28 to TRBJ1-2; 10 nucleotides align to TRBD1. V shed 2 bases and J 7 bases; nucleotides not matched to a gene: 10. The CDR3 is made up of 16 amino acids. In germline, CDR1 is MDHEN, CDR2 SYDVKM. The CDR3 DNA is TGTGCCAGCAGTTTACCCGGGACAGGGGAAGGGCGTGGCTACACCTTC. Protein sequence: CASSLPGTGEGRGYTF.

This sequence joins TRBV12-3 or TRBV12-4 and TRBJ2-2; maybe TRBD2 (7 bases). V was trimmed by 8 bases and J by 1 base, leaving 14 bases between them. CDR3 length equals 15 residues. The CDR3 sequence is CASVEAGQNTGELFF. CDR3 coding DNA: TGTGCCAGCGTTGAAGCGGGACAGAACACCGGGGAGCTGTTTTTT.

The table lists this clonotype with a few counts. The chain uses TRBV20-1 and TRBJ2-1; D is uncertain. There are 13 residues in the CDR3. Germline V gives CDR1 DFQATT, CDR2 SNEGSKA (reference sequence). V lost 1 base to trimming and J lost 8 bases, with 12 bases between them. DNA of the CDR3: TGCAGTGCTAGAGCTGGGCACATAGATGAGCAGTTCTTC. Translated: CSARAGHIDEQFF.

This chain uses TRBV28 with TRBJ1-2; no clear D gene. The germline CDR1 and CDR2 sequences are MDHEN and SYDVKM. The CDR3 covers 13 residues. V was shortened by 5 bases and J by 0 bases, with 7 bases between the two germline ends. The CDR3 DNA is TGTGCCAGCAGTCCTGGATCTAACTATGGCTACACCTTC. It specifies CASSPGSNYGYTF.